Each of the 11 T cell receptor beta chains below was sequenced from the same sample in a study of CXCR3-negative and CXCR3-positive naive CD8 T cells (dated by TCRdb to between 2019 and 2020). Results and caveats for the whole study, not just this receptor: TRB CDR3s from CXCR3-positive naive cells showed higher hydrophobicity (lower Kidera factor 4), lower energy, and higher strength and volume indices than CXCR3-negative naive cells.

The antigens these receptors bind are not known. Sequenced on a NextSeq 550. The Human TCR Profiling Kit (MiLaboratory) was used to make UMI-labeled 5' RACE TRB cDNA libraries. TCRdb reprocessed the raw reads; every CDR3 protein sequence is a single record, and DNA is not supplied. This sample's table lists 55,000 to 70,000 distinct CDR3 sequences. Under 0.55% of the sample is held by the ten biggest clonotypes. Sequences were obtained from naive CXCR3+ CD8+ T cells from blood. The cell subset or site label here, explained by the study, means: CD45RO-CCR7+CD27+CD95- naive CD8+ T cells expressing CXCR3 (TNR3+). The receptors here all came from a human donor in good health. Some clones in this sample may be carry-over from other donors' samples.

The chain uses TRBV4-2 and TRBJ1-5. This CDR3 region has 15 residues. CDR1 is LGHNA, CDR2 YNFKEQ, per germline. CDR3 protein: CASSQGPGLSQPQHF.

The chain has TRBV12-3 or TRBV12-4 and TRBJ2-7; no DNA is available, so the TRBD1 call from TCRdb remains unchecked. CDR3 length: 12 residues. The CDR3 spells CASRRQGYEQYF.

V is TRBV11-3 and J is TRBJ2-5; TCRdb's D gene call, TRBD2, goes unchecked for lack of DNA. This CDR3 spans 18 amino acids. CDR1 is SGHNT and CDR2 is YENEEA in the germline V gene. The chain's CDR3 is CASSLAAWTSGEEETQYF.

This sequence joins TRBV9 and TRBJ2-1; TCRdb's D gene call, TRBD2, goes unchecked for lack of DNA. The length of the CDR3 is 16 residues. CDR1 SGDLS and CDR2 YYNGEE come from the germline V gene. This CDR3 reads CASSVVGLAGNNEQFF.

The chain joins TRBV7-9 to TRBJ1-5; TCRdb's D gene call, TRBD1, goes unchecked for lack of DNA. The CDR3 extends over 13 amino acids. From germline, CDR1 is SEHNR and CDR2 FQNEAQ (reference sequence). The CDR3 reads CASRSGGNQPQHF.

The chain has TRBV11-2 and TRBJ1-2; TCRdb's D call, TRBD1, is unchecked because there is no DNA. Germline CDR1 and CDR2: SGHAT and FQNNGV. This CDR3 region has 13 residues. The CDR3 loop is CASSLSGANGYTF.

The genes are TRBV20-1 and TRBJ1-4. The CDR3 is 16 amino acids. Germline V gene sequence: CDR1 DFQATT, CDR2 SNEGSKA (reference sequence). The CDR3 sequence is CSATDKLLATNEKLFF.

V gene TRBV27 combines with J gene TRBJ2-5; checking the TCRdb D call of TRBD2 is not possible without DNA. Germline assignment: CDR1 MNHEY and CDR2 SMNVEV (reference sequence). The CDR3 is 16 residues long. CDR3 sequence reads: CASRGLAGGPLETQYF.

CDR3 amino acids: CASNSPTTVNQPQHF. This chain links TRBV6-2 or TRBV6-3 with TRBJ1-5. This CDR3 is 15 amino acids long. Looked up from germline, CDR1 is MNHEY and CDR2 is SVGEGT.

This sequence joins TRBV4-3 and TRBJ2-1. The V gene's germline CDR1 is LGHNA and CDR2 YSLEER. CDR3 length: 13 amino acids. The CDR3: CASSQGDIREQFF.

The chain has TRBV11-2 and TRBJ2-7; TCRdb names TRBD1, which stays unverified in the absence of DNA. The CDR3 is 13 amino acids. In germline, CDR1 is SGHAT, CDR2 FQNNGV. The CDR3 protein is CASSYGQQYEQYF.